This T cell receptor beta chain originates from a study of shared clonotypes between healthy human individuals. Study-level results: Among donors, clonotype sharing was expected to be affected by sequencing depth. Across subsets, estimated richness was generally greater for naive than for memory populations.

Naive CD8 isolation took CD45RO-negative cells positively selected for CCR7 and excluded terminally differentiated effector memory CD45RA+ cells. This table comes from immunoSEQ multiplex PCR, and its TCRdb copy is limited to in-frame clones, with some not included. This sample has some 630,000 clones; roughly 96% occur once, and the top ten carry roughly 0.1%. Comments on this clone: What it binds is unknown.

The CDR3 sequence is 20 residues long. The J gene is TRBJ2-4, the V gene TRBV21-1; whether TRBD2, the table's D call, matches the DNA was not checked. TRBV21-1 is flagged as a pseudogene. The source material was naive CD8+ T cells sorted from blood. This TCR was recovered from a woman aged 25 to 39 in good health. CDR3 nucleotides: TGTGCCAGCAGCAAAGCGCTCGGCAGGGTTAGCGGGAGGGACAAAAACATTCAGTACTTC. As protein: CASSKALGRVSGRDKNIQYF.